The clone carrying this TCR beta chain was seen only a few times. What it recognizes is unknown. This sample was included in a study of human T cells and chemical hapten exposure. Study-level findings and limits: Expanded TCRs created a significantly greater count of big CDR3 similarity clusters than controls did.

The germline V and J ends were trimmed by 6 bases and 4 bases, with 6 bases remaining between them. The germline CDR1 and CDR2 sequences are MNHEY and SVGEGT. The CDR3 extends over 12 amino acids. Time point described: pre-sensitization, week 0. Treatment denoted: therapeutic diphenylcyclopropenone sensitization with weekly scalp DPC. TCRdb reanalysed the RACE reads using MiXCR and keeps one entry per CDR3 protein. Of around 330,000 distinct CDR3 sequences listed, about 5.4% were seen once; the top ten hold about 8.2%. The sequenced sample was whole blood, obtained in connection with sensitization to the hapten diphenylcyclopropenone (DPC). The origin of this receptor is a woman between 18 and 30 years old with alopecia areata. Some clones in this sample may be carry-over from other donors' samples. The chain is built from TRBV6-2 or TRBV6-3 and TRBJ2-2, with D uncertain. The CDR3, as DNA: TGTGCCAGCAGCCGCCTCACCGGGGAGCTGTTTTTT. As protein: CASSRLTGELFF.